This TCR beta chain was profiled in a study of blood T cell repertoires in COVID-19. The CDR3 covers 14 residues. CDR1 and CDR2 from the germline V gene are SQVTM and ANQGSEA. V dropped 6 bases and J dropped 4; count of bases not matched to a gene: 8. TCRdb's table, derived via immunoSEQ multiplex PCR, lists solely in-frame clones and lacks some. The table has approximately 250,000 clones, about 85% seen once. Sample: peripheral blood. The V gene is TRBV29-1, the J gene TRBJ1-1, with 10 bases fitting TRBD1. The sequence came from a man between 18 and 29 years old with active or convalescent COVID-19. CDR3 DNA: TGCAGCGTCCGATCCGGGACAGGGGTCACTGAAGCTTTCTTT. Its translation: CSVRSGTGVTEAFF.